The T cell receptor beta chain under discussion was sequenced for a study of OX40 agonist ivuxolimab in advanced cancers. In the study overall: Every 2 weeks, patients got intravenous ivuxolimab at one of six dose levels (0.01-10 mg/kg). Prior anti-PD-1, anti-PD-L1 or anti-CTLA-4 therapy did not bar entry, and less than 50% had some.

Points on this clone: What it binds is unknown.

Study-level findings and limits: Among the nonresponders, some also had low normalized T-cell clonal expansion.

Trimming left V 3 bases short and J 4 bases short, with 13 bases between. Per germline, CDR1 MDHEN and CDR2 SYDVKM. The CDR3 spans 15 residues. Peripheral blood came from all dose cohorts at three timepoints. This table comes from immunoSEQ multiplex PCR, and its TCRdb copy is limited to in-frame clones, with some not included. The sample lists under 20,000 clones; approximately 71% were seen once. This clonotype was sampled from an adult with an advanced solid tumor such as melanoma, head and neck, liver or kidney cancer. The material was CD4+ or CD8+ T cells sorted from blood, obtained in a trial of the OX40 agonist ivuxolimab. The chain uses TRBV28 and TRBJ1-5; no clear D gene. CDR3 loop: CASSLTTAGNQPQHF. CDR3 bases: TGTGCCAGCAGTTTGACAACGGCGGGAAATCAGCCCCAGCATTTT.